One sample yielded the 32 T cell receptor beta chains listed below, sequenced in a study of graft-versus-host responses after intestinal transplantation. Sequencing used immunoSEQ multiplex PCR; TCRdb keeps in-frame clones, though not all of them. The data hold around 33,000 clones, with 90% to 95% observed a single time. Sequences were derived from PBMCs, sampled 16 days after intestinal transplant. The receptor set was obtained from a human patient who received an intestinal transplant, so some T cells may come from the graft donor.

The chain links TRBV7-9 to TRBJ2-1, with 9 bases lining up with TRBD2. The V gene end was trimmed by 3 bases and the J gene end by 4 bases; junction bases not matched to a gene: 4. Germline CDR1 SEHNR, CDR2 FQNEAQ (reference sequence). The CDR3 has 15 amino acids. CDR3 nucleotide sequence: TGTGCCAGCAGCTTCCAGCGGGAGGTTTACAATGAGCAGTTCTTC. Its translation: CASSFQREVYNEQFF.

This chain uses TRBV11-1 with TRBJ1-2; TRBD1 matches at 8 bases. CDR1 and CDR2 from the germline V gene are SGHAT and FQDESV (reference sequence). J gave up 4 bases and V 3 bases, and 4 bases lay outside the gene matches. This CDR3 has 14 amino acids. The chain's CDR3 is CASSLTGASYGYTF. The CDR3 nucleotides read TGTGCCAGCAGCTTGACAGGGGCGAGCTATGGCTACACCTTC.

The chain combines TRBV6-1 with TRBJ2-1; no firm D call. This CDR3 has 12 amino acids. V gave up 3 bases and J gave up 7 bases, with 7 bases separating them. CDR1 MNHNS and CDR2 SASEGT come from the germline V gene. This CDR3 is CASSDLRNEQFF. CDR3 sequence (DNA): TGTGCCAGCAGTGATCTGAGGAATGAGCAGTTCTTC.

The rearrangement joins TRBV28 to TRBJ2-7; D may be TRBD1 or TRBD2 (5 bases each). The length of the CDR3 is 15 residues. Trimming shortened V by 4 bases and J by 1 base, and 14 bases separated the two germline ends. Per germline, CDR1 MDHEN and CDR2 SYDVKM. The CDR3, as DNA: TGTGCCAGCAGTTACCGCAGGGAGAATTCCTACGAGCAGTACTTC. Protein sequence: CASSYRRENSYEQYF. Full variable domain (outside the CDR3, taken from reference TRBV28 and TRBJ2-7): DVKVTQSSRYLVKRTGEKVFLECVQDMDHENMFWYRQDPGLGLRLIYFSYDVKMKEKGDIPEGYSVSREKKERFSLILESASTNQTSMYLCASSYRRENSYEQYFGPGTRLTVT.

The chain uses TRBV4-3 and TRBJ2-1; 8 positions match TRBD1. This CDR3 region has 19 residues. Germline lookup yields CDR1 LGHNA and CDR2 YSLEER. Unmatched junction bases numbered 19, after V lost 5 bases and J lost 4 bases. The CDR3 protein is CASSAHVGGVTGGYNEQFF. The CDR3 DNA reads as TGCGCCAGCAGCGCCCACGTCGGGGGAGTCACAGGGGGTTACAATGAGCAGTTCTTC.

This rearrangement joins TRBV19 to TRBJ2-7, with 10 bases matching TRBD2. CDR1 is LNHDA, CDR2 SQIVND, per germline (reference sequence). Unmatched junction bases numbered 5, after V lost 3 bases and J lost 6 bases. The CDR3 extends over 14 amino acids. DNA for the CDR3: TGTGCCAGTAGTATTTTCTCTAGCGGGAGCGAGCAGTACTTC. This codes for CASSIFSSGSEQYF.

This chain connects TRBV4-1 to TRBJ2-3; 8 positions match TRBD2. V shed 11 bases, J shed 5 bases, and the junction held 9 bases outside the gene matches. This CDR3 is 13 amino acids long. Germline CDR1 is MGHRA and CDR2 is YSYEKL. Here the CDR3 DNA reads TGCGCCTCCGGAGCGGGGGAAGGAGATACGCAGTATTTT. It codes for CASGAGEGDTQYF.

To note about this clone: The same CDR3 also results from other DNA sequences found in this sample. DNA of the CDR3: TGTGCCAGCAGGTCCAGTAGGGTTCCCTACGAGCAGTACTTC. Protein: CASRSSRVPYEQYF. V is TRBV27 and J is TRBJ2-7; unclear D gene. In germline, CDR1 is MNHEY, CDR2 SMNVEV (reference sequence). This CDR3 spans 14 amino acids. Trimming left V 6 bases short and J 2 bases short, with 14 bases between.

The chain is built from TRBV28 and TRBJ2-2; 15 positions agree with TRBD2. J was trimmed by 6 bases and V by 4 bases; bases with no gene match: 3. This CDR3 has 16 residues. Looked up from germline, CDR1 is MDHEN and CDR2 is SYDVKM. The CDR3 DNA reads TGTGCCAGCAGTTCGGGACTAGCGGGAGGCCCCGGGGAGCTGTTTTTT. Translated, it gives CASSSGLAGGPGELFF.

The chain links TRBV6-5 to TRBJ2-7, with 7 bases aligning to TRBD1. The CDR3 is 14 amino acids. CDR1 is MNHEY and CDR2 is SVGAGI in the germline V gene. Germline trimming cut 2 bases from V and 5 bases from J; bases unmatched to any gene: 6. The chain's CDR3 is CASSYLRTGDEQYF. CDR3 bases: TGTGCCAGCAGTTACCTCCGGACAGGAGACGAGCAGTACTTC.

The chain employs TRBV6-5 and TRBJ1-1, with D maybe TRBD1 (5 bases). V gave up 6 bases and J gave up 0 bases, with 11 bases separating them. This CDR3 comprises 14 residues. CDR1 and CDR2 (germline): MNHEY, SVGAGI. The CDR3 loop reads CASSLGAMNTEAFF. Here the CDR3 DNA reads TGTGCCAGCAGCCTAGGGGCCATGAACACTGAAGCTTTCTTT.

The chain carries TRBV9 and TRBJ2-7, with D possibly TRBD1 on 7 matching bases. Germline V gives CDR1 SGDLS, CDR2 YYNGEE. The V gene lost 4 bases and the J gene lost 2 bases, with 16 bases spanning the gap. There are 15 residues in the CDR3. This CDR3 reads CASSRRGAEPYEQYF. The CDR3 DNA reads as TGTGCCAGCAGCCGCAGGGGGGCGGAGCCCTACGAGCAGTACTTC.

This chain links TRBV28 with TRBJ1-1; no definite D call. The CDR3 covers 12 residues. Germline CDR1 reads MDHEN; CDR2 reads SYDVKM. Trimming took 7 bases from V and 7 from J, leaving 13 bases between them. CDR3 protein: CASNLGLNEAFF. CDR3 in DNA: TGTGCCAGCAACCTCGGACTTAATGAAGCTTTCTTT.

With respect to this clone: This CDR3 is also generated by other DNA sequences in the sample. The rearrangement links TRBV27 to TRBJ2-7; 8 nucleotides agree with TRBD2. This CDR3 comprises 15 residues. The germline CDR1 and CDR2 sequences are MNHEY and SMNVEV (reference sequence). V shed 4 bases and J 0 bases; nucleotides not matched to a gene: 5. CDR3 nucleotide sequence: TGTGCCAGCAGTTCCTCGGCGGGGGGCTCCTACGAGCAGTACTTC. Residues: CASSSSAGGSYEQYF.

The chain carries TRBV10-1 and TRBJ2-3; TRBD2 might be the D (6 bases). Trimming removed 6 bases from V and 1 base from J, with 14 bases in between. The CDR3 runs 15 residues. Germline values: CDR1 WNHNN, CDR2 SYGVQD (reference sequence). DNA for the CDR3: TGCGCCAGCAGGGGACTGCCCTTCTGCACAGATACGCAGTATTTT. Translated, it gives CASRGLPFCTDTQYF.

CDR3 in amino acids: CASSIGSGTGEAFF. In DNA form, the CDR3 reads TGTGCCAGTAGTATCGGATCCGGGACAGGGGAAGCTTTCTTT. The gene calls are TRBV19 and TRBJ1-1; 9 bases are a match to TRBD1. Germline lookup yields CDR1 LNHDA and CDR2 SQIVND (reference sequence). The CDR3 spans 14 residues. J gave up 8 bases and V 3 bases, and 7 bases lay outside the gene matches.

The chain's CDR3 is CAWSLPDRFSNQPQHF. The CDR3 DNA reads as TGTGCCTGGAGTCTCCCGGACAGGTTTAGCAATCAGCCCCAGCATTTT. The V gene is TRBV30, the J gene TRBJ1-5; 7 bases align to TRBD1. Germline CDR1 GTSNPN, CDR2 SVGIG (reference sequence). The CDR3 covers 16 residues. V was pared by 2 bases and J by 0 bases, with 7 bases of the junction left unmatched.

The chain employs TRBV18 and TRBJ1-1, with D unclear. CDR3 length equals 14 residues. V was pared by 1 base and J by 2 bases, with 8 bases between. Germline CDR1 and CDR2: KGHSH and LQKENI. The CDR3 sequence is CASSPRVLNTEAFF. The CDR3 bases are TGTGCCAGCTCACCACGAGTCCTCAACACTGAAGCTTTCTTT.

The chain has TRBV28 and TRBJ2-1; TRBD2 is a possible D gene (5 bases). There are 14 residues in the CDR3. Germline V gene lookup returns CDR1 MDHEN and CDR2 SYDVKM. V lost 6 bases, J lost 2 bases, and 11 bases lay in between. The CDR3 DNA reads TGTGCCAGCAGCCGGACTCTTGCCTACAATGAGCAGTTCTTC. This encodes CASSRTLAYNEQFF.

The V gene is TRBV12-5, the J gene TRBJ1-2, with D possibly being TRBD1 (5 bases). Looked up from germline, CDR1 is LGHNT and CDR2 is FRNRAP. CDR3 length: 12 residues. Trimming removed 2 bases from V and 7 bases from J, with 8 bases in between. The CDR3 sequence: CASGLSQGGYTF. In nucleotides, the CDR3 is TGTGCTAGTGGTTTGAGTCAGGGTGGCTACACCTTC.

The rearrangement links TRBV10-2 to TRBJ2-7; D possibly corresponds to TRBD2 (6 bases). Germline V lookup: CDR1 WSHSY, CDR2 SAAADI. The CDR3 is 12 amino acids. The V end lost 7 bases, the J end lost 0 bases, and 7 bases lay between the germline ends. CDR3 residues: CASTGSSYEQYF. The CDR3 DNA sequence: TGCGCCAGCACCGGGAGCTCCTACGAGCAGTACTTC.

This clone was seen once. The rearrangement uses TRBV10-3 and TRBJ1-1; no clear D. The germline CDR1 and CDR2 sequences are ENHRY and SYGVKD. This CDR3 contains 16 residues. Trimming took 3 bases from V and 1 from J, leaving 15 bases between them. The CDR3: CAISESWGTANTEAFF. The CDR3 DNA is TGTGCCATCAGTGAATCCTGGGGAACGGCGAACACTGAAGCTTTCTTT.

CDR3 amino acids: CASSESDEQYF. The CDR3 DNA reads as TGCGCCAGCAGTGAGTCCGACGAGCAGTACTTC. This chain connects TRBV10-2 to TRBJ2-7; D is unclear. Germline-derived CDR1 and CDR2 are WSHSY and SAAADI. With 0 bases removed from V and 5 bases from J, the gap between germline ends came to 2 bases. This CDR3 spans 11 amino acids.

The chain joins TRBV9 to TRBJ2-7; 11 bases are shared with TRBD2. J gave up 5 bases and V 3 bases, and 7 bases lay outside the gene matches. Germline V lookup: CDR1 SGDLS, CDR2 YYNGEE. The CDR3 length is 15 residues. CDR3: CASSASGRIGDEQYF. The CDR3 DNA is TGTGCCAGCAGCGCTAGCGGGAGGATAGGAGACGAGCAGTACTTC.

The chain combines TRBV5-4 with TRBJ2-1; TRBD2 agrees at 8 bases. There are 14 residues in the CDR3. Unmatched junction bases numbered 1, after V lost 2 bases and J lost 3 bases. Germline V gives CDR1 SGHNT, CDR2 YYREEE (reference sequence). Here the CDR3 DNA reads TGTGCCAGCAGCTTAGCGGGAGACTACAATGAGCAGTTCTTC. It yields the protein CASSLAGDYNEQFF.

The rearrangement joins TRBV28 to TRBJ2-5, with a possible D match to TRBD1 (5 bases). The DNA matches TRBJ2-7 better at its end, which makes the J call doubtful. The CDR3 is made up of 12 amino acids. CDR1 is MDHEN and CDR2 is SYDVKM in the germline V gene. In nucleotides, the CDR3 is TGTGCCAGCAGTTCAGGGTTGCGCGAGCAGTACTTC. Translating gives CASSSGLREQYF.

The V gene is TRBV29-1, the J gene TRBJ2-7; TRBD1 agrees at 7 bases. The V gene end was trimmed by 2 bases and the J gene end by 3 bases; junction bases not matched to a gene: 7. The germline gives CDR1 SQVTM, CDR2 ANQGSEA. There are 14 residues in the CDR3. CDR3 sequence reads: CSVERLQGNYEQYF. The CDR3 nucleotides are TGCAGCGTTGAACGGCTACAGGGGAACTACGAGCAGTACTTC.

The chain has TRBV28 and TRBJ2-1, with TRBD2 matching over 8 bases. The V gene's germline CDR1 is MDHEN and CDR2 SYDVKM. This CDR3 is 12 amino acids long. With V trimmed by 10 bases and J by 9 bases, 8 bases remained unmatched. CDR3 in DNA: TGTGCCACCATAGCGGGATGGGGTGAGCAGTTCTTC. Translation: CATIAGWGEQFF.

The CDR3 sequence: CASSMIFPGHQVETQYF. The CDR3 DNA reads TGTGCCAGTAGTATGATTTTCCCGGGCCATCAGGTGGAGACCCAGTACTTC. V and J are TRBV19 and TRBJ2-5; D is unclear. Germline CDR1 LNHDA, CDR2 SQIVND (reference sequence). The V and J ends lost 3 bases and 5 bases respectively, with 22 bases between them. The CDR3 extends over 17 amino acids.

The V and J genes are TRBV6-5 and TRBJ2-2; 9 bases map to TRBD2. This CDR3 region has 16 residues. V shed 2 bases and J 5 bases; nucleotides not matched to a gene: 6. Germline V lookup: CDR1 MNHEY, CDR2 SVGAGI. The CDR3 coding sequence is TGTGCCAGCAGTTACAGACCAGCGGGAGGTACCGGGGAGCTGTTTTTT. It specifies CASSYRPAGGTGELFF.

The gene calls are TRBV7-9 and TRBJ1-4; no firm D call. CDR1 SEHNR and CDR2 FQNEAQ come from the germline V gene (reference sequence). The CDR3 extends over 12 amino acids. V was shortened by 4 bases and J by 5 bases, with 5 bases between the two germline ends. CDR3 in DNA: TGTGCCAGCAGCTCGCAAAATGAAAAACTGTTTTTT. The encoded protein is CASSSQNEKLFF. The whole variable domain, remainder taken from reference TRBV7-9 and TRBJ1-4, is DTGVSQNPRHKITKRGQNVTFRCDPISEHNRLYWYRQTLGQGPEFLTYFQNEAQLEKSRLLSDRFSAERPKGSFSTLEIQRTEQGDSAMYLCASSSQNEKLFFGSGTQLSVL.

The V call is TRBV27, the J call TRBJ2-2, with D hard to call. Trimming took off 8 bases at V and 0 bases at J, with 7 bases between the two ends. The germline V gene encodes CDR1 MNHEY and CDR2 SMNVEV (reference sequence). CDR3 size: 13 residues. CDR3 sequence (DNA): TGTGCCAGCGGGTGGGCGAACACCGGGGAGCTGTTTTTT. This gives the protein CASGWANTGELFF.